This TCR beta chain was identified during a study of T cells in localized non-small cell lung cancer. This clone was found once. Its cognate antigen is unknown. Study-level findings and limits: Adjacent lung held a median around 60 of the top 100 tumor clones. Longer overall survival was linked to higher blood T cell density. A single tumor region was sequenced, leaving heterogeneity possible.

The method was immunoSEQ multiplex PCR; TCRdb's version includes in-frame clones alone and lacks a portion of them. This table holds 70,000 to 95,000 clones, roughly 88% found once. Trimming removed 2 bases from V and 1 base from J, with 11 bases in between. Germline V gene sequence: CDR1 SGHDN, CDR2 FVKESK. The CDR3 totals 15 residues. Sequenced material: PBMCs, taken before any cancer treatment. The V and J genes are TRBV14 and TRBJ1-1; D uncertain. This sequence originates from a woman aged 35-70 years with stage II squamous cell lung carcinoma. CDR3 protein: CASSQLGMGNTEAFF. CDR3 sequence (DNA): TGTGCCAGCAGCCAATTGGGTATGGGGAACACTGAAGCTTTCTTT.